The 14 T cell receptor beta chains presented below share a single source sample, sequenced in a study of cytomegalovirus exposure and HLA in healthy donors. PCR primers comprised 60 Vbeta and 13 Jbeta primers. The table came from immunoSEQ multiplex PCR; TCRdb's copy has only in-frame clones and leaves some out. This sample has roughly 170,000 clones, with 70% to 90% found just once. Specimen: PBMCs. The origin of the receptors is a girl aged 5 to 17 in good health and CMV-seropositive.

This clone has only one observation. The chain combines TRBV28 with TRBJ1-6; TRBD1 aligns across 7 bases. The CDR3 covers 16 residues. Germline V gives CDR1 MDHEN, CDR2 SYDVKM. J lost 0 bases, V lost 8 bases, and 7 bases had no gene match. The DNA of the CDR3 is TGTGCCAGCGGGTCCGGGACAGTCTCCTATAATTCACCCCTCCACTTT. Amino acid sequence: CASGSGTVSYNSPLHF.

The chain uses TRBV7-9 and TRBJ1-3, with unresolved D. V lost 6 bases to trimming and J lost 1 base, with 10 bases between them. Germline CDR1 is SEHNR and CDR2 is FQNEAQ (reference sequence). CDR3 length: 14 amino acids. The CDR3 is CASSPGLSGNTIYF. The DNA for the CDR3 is TGTGCCAGCAGTCCCGGACTGTCTGGAAACACCATATATTTT.

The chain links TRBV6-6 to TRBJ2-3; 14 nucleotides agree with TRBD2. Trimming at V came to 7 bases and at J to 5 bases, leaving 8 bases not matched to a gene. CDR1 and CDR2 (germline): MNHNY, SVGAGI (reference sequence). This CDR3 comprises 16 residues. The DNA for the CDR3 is TGTGCCAGCAATCAAGGACTAGCGGGGGGTATAGATACGCAGTATTTT. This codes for CASNQGLAGGIDTQYF.

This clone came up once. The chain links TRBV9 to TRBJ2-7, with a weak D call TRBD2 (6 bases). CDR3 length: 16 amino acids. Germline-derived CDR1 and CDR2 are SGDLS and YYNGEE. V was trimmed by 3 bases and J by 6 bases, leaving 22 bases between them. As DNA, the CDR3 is TGTGCCAGCAGCGGACGAGTGAACAGGAGGGTAAGCGAGCAGTACTTC. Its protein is CASSGRVNRRVSEQYF.

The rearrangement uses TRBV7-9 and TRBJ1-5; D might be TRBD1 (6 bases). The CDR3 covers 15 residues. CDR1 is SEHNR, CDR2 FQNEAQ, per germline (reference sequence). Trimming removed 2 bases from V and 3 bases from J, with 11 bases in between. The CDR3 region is CASSLSGASNQPQHF. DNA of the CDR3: TGTGCCAGCAGCTTATCAGGGGCCTCCAATCAGCCCCAGCATTTT.

The CDR3 protein is CASSLAGGLNEQFF. The CDR3 bases are TGTGCCAGCAGTTTAGCGGGGGGCCTCAATGAGCAGTTCTTC. The rearrangement uses TRBV28 and TRBJ2-1; 8 nucleotides line up with TRBD2. The length of the CDR3 is 14 residues. Germline V CDR1 and CDR2: MDHEN, SYDVKM. V lost 2 bases and J lost 6; bases outside the gene matches: 3.

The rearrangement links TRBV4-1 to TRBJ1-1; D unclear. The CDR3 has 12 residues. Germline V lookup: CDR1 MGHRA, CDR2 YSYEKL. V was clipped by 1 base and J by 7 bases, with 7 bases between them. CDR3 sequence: CASSQVFGEAFF. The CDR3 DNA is TGCGCCAGCAGCCAAGTATTCGGTGAAGCTTTCTTT.

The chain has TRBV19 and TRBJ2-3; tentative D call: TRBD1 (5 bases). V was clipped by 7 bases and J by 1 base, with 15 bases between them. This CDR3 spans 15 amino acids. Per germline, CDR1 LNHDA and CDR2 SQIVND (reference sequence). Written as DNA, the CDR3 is TGTGCCAGTACCTCAAAGGGGCTCGGCACAGATACGCAGTATTTT. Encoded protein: CASTSKGLGTDTQYF.

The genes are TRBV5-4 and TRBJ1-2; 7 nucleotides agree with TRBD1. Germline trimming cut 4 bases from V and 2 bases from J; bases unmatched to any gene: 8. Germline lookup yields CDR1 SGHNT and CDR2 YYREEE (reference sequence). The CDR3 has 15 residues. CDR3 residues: CASSRNPGQNYGYTF. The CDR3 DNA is TGTGCCAGCAGCAGAAACCCGGGACAGAACTATGGCTACACCTTC.

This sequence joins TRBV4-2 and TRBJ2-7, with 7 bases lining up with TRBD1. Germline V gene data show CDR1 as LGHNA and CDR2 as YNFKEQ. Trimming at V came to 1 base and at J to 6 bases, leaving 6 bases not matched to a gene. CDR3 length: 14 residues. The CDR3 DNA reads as TGTGCCAGCAGCCAAGGCCAGGGGGAGCGCGAGCAGTACTTC. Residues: CASSQGQGEREQYF.

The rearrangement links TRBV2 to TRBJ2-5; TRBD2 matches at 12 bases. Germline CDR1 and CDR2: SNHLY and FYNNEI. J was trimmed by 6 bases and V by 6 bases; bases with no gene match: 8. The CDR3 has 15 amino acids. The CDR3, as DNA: TGTGCCAGCAGACTAACTAGCGGGGGGAGGAAGACCCAGTACTTC. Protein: CASRLTSGGRKTQYF.

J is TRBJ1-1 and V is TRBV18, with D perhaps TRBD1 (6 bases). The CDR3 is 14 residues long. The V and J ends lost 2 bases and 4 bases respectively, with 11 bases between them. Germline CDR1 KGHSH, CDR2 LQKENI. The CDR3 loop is CASSPKQGVTEAFF. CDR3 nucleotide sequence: TGTGCCAGCTCACCAAAACAGGGCGTCACTGAAGCTTTCTTT.

For the CDR3, the DNA is TGCGCCAGCCACCTGACAGGGACTTACAATGAGCAGTTCTTC. Translated: CASHLTGTYNEQFF. The chain links TRBV5-1 to TRBJ2-1; TRBD1 might be the D (7 bases). Trimming removed 7 bases from V and 4 bases from J, with 15 bases in between. This CDR3 is 14 amino acids long. Germline CDR1 SGHRS, CDR2 YFSETQ. The variable domain in full, with the rest retrieved from reference TRBV5-1 and TRBJ2-1, is KAGVTQTPRYLIKTRGQQVTLSCSPISGHRSVSWYQQTPGQGLQFLFEYFSETQRNKGNFPGRFSGRQFSNSRSEMNVSTLELGDSALYLCASHLTGTYNEQFFGPGTRLTVL.

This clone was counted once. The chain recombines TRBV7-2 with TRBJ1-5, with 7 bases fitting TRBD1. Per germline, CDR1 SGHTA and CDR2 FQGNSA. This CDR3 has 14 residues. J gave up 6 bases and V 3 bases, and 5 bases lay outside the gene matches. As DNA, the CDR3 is TGTGCCAGCAGCTTTCGACAGGGAGGTCAGCCCCAGCATTTT. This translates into CASSFRQGGQPQHF.